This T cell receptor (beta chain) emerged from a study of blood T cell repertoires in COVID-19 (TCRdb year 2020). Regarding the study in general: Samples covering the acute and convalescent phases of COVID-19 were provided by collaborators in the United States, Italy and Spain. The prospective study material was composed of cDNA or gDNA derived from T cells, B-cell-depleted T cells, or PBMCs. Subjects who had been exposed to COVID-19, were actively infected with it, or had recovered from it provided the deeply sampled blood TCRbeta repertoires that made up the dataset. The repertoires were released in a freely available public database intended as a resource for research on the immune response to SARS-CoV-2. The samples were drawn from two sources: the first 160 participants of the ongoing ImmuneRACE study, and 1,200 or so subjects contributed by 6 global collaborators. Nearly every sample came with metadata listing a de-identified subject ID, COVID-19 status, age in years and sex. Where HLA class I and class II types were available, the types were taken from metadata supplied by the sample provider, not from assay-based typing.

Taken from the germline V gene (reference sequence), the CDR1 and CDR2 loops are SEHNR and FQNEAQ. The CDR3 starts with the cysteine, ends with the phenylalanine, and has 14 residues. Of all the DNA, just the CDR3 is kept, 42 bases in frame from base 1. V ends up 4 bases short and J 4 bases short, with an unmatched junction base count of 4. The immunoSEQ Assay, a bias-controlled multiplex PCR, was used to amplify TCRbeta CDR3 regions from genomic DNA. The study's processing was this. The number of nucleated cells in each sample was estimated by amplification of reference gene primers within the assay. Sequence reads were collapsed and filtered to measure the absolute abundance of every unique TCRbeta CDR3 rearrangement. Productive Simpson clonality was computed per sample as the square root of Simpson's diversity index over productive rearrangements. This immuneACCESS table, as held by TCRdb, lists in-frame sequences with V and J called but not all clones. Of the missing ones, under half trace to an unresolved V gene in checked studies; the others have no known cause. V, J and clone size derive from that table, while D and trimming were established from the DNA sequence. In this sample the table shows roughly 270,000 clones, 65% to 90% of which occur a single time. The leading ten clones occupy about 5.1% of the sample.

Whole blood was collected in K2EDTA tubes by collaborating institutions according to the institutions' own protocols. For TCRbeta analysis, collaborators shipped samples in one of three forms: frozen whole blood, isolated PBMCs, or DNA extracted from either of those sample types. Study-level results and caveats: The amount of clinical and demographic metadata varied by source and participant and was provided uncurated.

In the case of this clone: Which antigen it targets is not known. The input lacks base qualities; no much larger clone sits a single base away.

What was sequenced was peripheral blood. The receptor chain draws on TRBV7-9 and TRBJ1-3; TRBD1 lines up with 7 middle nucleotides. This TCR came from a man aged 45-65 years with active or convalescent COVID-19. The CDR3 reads CASSSGTEGNTIYF. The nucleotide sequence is TGTGCCAGCAGCTCGGGGACAGAGGGAAACACCATATATTTT.